The rows below give T cell receptor beta chains drawn from one sample of a study of blood T cell repertoires in COVID-19. Clones were sequenced by immunoSEQ multiplex PCR, and TCRdb holds only the in-frame ones, with some missing. The table includes tens of thousands of clones, about 86% detected once. Sequenced: peripheral blood. The receptors were gathered from a human donor in a cohort sampled during active COVID-19. The CDR3 runs from the conserved cysteine through the conserved F or W. A D gene is named only where the DNA matches it firmly. Clone size, where shown, is once, few, many, or a class for clones that have expanded.

TRBJ2-6 | - | TRBV19 | - | TGTGCCAGTAGTATTGGGGGCCACTCTGGGGCCAACGTCCTGACTTTC | CASSIGGHSGANVLTF
TRBJ2-7 | - | TRBV7-2 | - | TGTGCCAGCAGCTTAGGCGGGACAGTTAAACAAAGGGTCTACGAGCAGTACTTC | CASSLGGTVKQRVYEQYF
TRBJ1-1 | - | TRBV29-1 | - | TGCAGCGTTCAAGGTTCAGTAGGGGGCACTGAAGCTTTCTTT | CSVQGSVGGTEAFF
TRBJ2-2 | - | TRBV4-3 | - | TGCGCCAGCAGCCAAGAAGGGCCTAGAGGGACCGGGGAGCTGTTTTTT | CASSQEGPRGTGELFF
TRBJ1-1 | - | TRBV5-4 | - | TGTGCCAGCAGCCCGACAGGGAACACTGAAGCTTTCTTT | CASSPTGNTEAFF
TRBJ2-1 | - | TRBV13 | TRBD2 | TGTGCCAGCAGCGGCCAAATAGCGGGAGGCTACAATGAGCAGTTCTTC | CASSGQIAGGYNEQFF
TRBJ2-7 | - | TRBV2 | - | TGTGCCAGCGTTGGAGGGGTGGACACCACGGAGCAGTACTTC | CASVGGVDTTEQYF
TRBJ1-1 | - | TRBV19 | - | TGTGCCAGTAGTGCCCAGGGAAACACTGAAGCTTTCTTT | CASSAQGNTEAFF
TRBJ2-1 | - | TRBV5-5 | TRBD1 | TGTGCCAGCAGCTACGGACAGGGGGCGGGAAATGAGCAGTTCTTC | CASSYGQGAGNEQFF
TRBJ2-7 | few | TRBV3-1/TRBV3-2 | - | TGTGCCAGCAGCCAATTCCGGGACTACGAGCAGTACTTC | CASSQFRDYEQYF
TRBJ2-1 | - | TRBV3-1/TRBV3-2 | TRBD2 | TGTGCCAGCAGAGGGACTAGCGGGAGATATGAGCAGTTCTTC | CASRGTSGRYEQFF
TRBJ1-4 | - | TRBV19 | - | TGTGCCAGTAGTCTCCACGGAACTAATGAAAAACTGTTTTTT | CASSLHGTNEKLFF
TRBJ2-3 | - | TRBV4-2 | TRBD2 | TGTGCCAGCAGCCAAGCTACGAGACTAGCGGGAGTTTCAGATACGCAGTATTTT | CASSQATRLAGVSDTQYF
TRBJ1-1 | once | TRBV11-2 | - | TGTGCCAGCAGCTTATACAGAACCTATATGAACACTGAAGCTTTCTTT | CASSLYRTYMNTEAFF
TRBJ1-2 | - | TRBV19 | TRBD1 | TGTGCCACCGGCAGGGGGGCTTTTAACTATGGCTACACCTTC | CATGRGAFNYGYTF
TRBJ1-5 | - | TRBV19 | - | TGTGCCAGTAGCCCGACGGAGTATAGCAATCAGCCCCAGCATTTT | CASSPTEYSNQPQHF
TRBJ2-1 | - | TRBV28 | TRBD2 | TGTGCCAGCAGCGCACCCTCTAGCGGGAGTTATGATGAGCAGTTCTTC | CASSAPSSGSYDEQFF
TRBJ1-2 | once | TRBV5-8 | TRBD1 | TGTGCCAGCACCCTTGGGACAGGGCATGGCTACACCTTC | CASTLGTGHGYTF
TRBJ2-1 | - | TRBV27 | TRBD1 | TGTGCCAGCAGTTCGAGGGGACAGGTTATTTACAATGAGCAGTTCTTC | CASSSRGQVIYNEQFF
TRBJ2-5 | - | TRBV27 | TRBD2 | TGTGCCAGCAGTGGGTTAGCGGGGGGGCCGGGAGAGACCCAGTACTTC | CASSGLAGGPGETQYF
TRBJ2-4 | - | TRBV30 | TRBD1 | TGTGCCTGGAGTATCCGGACAGGGGGGGACATTCAGTACTTC | CAWSIRTGGDIQYF
TRBJ1-1 | - | TRBV28 | - | TGTGCCAGCAGCCCCCTGCATGGGGCCAGGTACACTGAAGCTTTCTTT | CASSPLHGARYTEAFF
TRBJ1-1 | - | TRBV7-8 | - | TGTGCCAGCAGCTTAGCAAAGGGGGTGAACACTGAAGCTTTCTTT | CASSLAKGVNTEAFF
TRBJ1-1 | - | TRBV5-1 | - | TGCGCCAGCAGACCTGGGACAAACACTGAAGCTTTCTTT | CASRPGTNTEAFF
TRBJ2-7 | - | TRBV7-2 | TRBD1 | TGTGCCAGCAGCTTAGGAAGGGGGCCGTACGAGCAGTACTTC | CASSLGRGPYEQYF
TRBJ2-7 | few | TRBV6-6 | - | TGTGCCAGCAGATCCGGGACTCAGCTAACCTACGAGCAGTACTTC | CASRSGTQLTYEQYF
TRBJ2-7 | - | TRBV5-6 | - | TGTGCCAGCAGCTTGTCGGTAACCTACGAGCAGTACTTC | CASSLSVTYEQYF
TRBJ1-5 | - | TRBV30 | - | TGTGCCTGGAGTGTAGACAGTCAGCCCCAGCATTTT | CAWSVDSQPQHF
TRBJ1-1 | once | TRBV27 | - | TGTGCCAGCAGTCTCAGCCCGACAGGTTTCCTCTTGAACACTGAAGCTTTCTTT | CASSLSPTGFLLNTEAFF
TRBJ2-7 | once | TRBV30 | TRBD1 | TGTGCCTTTACGAAGGGGGCCCACGAGCAGTACTTC | CAFTKGAHEQYF
TRBJ1-1 | - | TRBV5-4 | - | TGTGCCAGCAGCTTGGGGAGGGACACTGAAGCTTTCTTT | CASSLGRDTEAFF
TRBJ1-6 | - | TRBV6-5 | TRBD1 | TGTGCCAGCAGCGAGCGAGGGGGCGCGCTTTCACCCCTCCACTTT | CASSERGGALSPLHF
TRBJ2-7 | few | TRBV10-2 | TRBD2 | TGCGCCAGCAGTGCGCTAGCGGGCGGGGGAGAGCAGTACTTC | CASSALAGGGEQYF
TRBJ2-7 | - | TRBV15 | TRBD2 | TGTGCCACCAGCAGAGAGGGGCTAGCGGGGGTTCCCTACGAGCAGTACTTC | CATSREGLAGVPYEQYF
TRBJ1-5 | once | TRBV27 | TRBD1 | TGTGCCGTCGGACAGGGAAGGGAGCCCCAGCATTTT | CAVGQGREPQHF